A single sample is the source of the 21 T cell receptor beta chains below, sequenced in a study of T cells in Graves' hyperthyroidism and ophthalmopathy. Amplified regions were TCR beta CDR3 sequences from RNA transcripts. The HTBI primer set was used in a first-round RT-PCR of the TCR CDR3. TCRdb reanalysed the multiplex PCR reads using MiXCR and keeps one entry per CDR3 protein. The sample has 250,000 to 300,000 distinct CDR3 sequences, roughly 19% seen once. The material sequenced was blood. The receptor source for this set is a man aged 45-60 years with Graves' ophthalmopathy.

Remarks on this clonotype: Just one base apart from a much larger clone, this may be a read error. The rearrangement links TRBV12-3 or TRBV12-4 to TRBJ1-2; D gene ambiguous. The length of the CDR3 is 12 residues. CDR3 protein: CASSLGVRGHTF. Written as DNA, the CDR3 is TGTGCCAGCAGTTTAGGAGTCCGTGGCCACACCTTC.

Only a few counts were recorded for this clonotype. The rearrangement links TRBV12-3 or TRBV12-4 to TRBJ2-7; D ambiguous. This CDR3 region has 13 residues. V lost 2 bases and J lost 7, with 12 bases in between. In DNA form, the CDR3 reads TGTGCCAGCAGTTTAAGACCCCTCGCAGAGCAGTACTTC. Translating gives CASSLRPLAEQYF.

V and J are TRBV20-1 and TRBJ2-3, with 8 bases identical to TRBD1. CDR3 length: 13 amino acids. CDR1 is DFQATT, CDR2 SNEGSKA, per germline (reference sequence). This chain's CDR3 is CSAPWTGTDTQYF. DNA for the CDR3: TGCAGCGCCCCCTGGACAGGGACAGATACGCAGTATTTT.

As concerns this clonotype: One base away lies a much larger clone, so this may be a sequencing read error. The gene calls are TRBV2 and TRBJ1-4, with a possible D match to TRBD1 (5 bases). The CDR3 extends over 15 amino acids. Trimming took 8 bases from V and 3 from J, leaving 16 bases between them. The germline V gene has CDR1 SNHLY and CDR2 FYNNEI. CDR3 in DNA: TGTGCCAGCGCACCGGGCAGGGCAGCTAATGAAAAACTGTTTTTT. It codes for CASAPGRAANEKLFF.

Details on this clonotype: A clone one base away is much larger, so this may be a read error. V gene TRBV2 combines with J gene TRBJ2-7; possibly TRBD2 for D (6 bases). Germline CDR1 and CDR2: SNHLY and FYNNEI. Trimming left V 4 bases short and J 4 bases short, with 11 bases between. The CDR3 has 13 amino acids. CDR3 sequence: CASSAVGRYEQYF. Written as DNA, the CDR3 is TGTGCCAGCAGTGCGGTCGGGAGATACGAGCAGTACTTC.

There are a few counts of this clonotype. The gene calls are TRBV7-9 and TRBJ2-5, with 11 positions matching TRBD2. With 5 bases clipped from V and 0 bases from J, the junction kept 2 bases outside the gene matches. Germline values: CDR1 SEHNR, CDR2 FQNEAQ (reference sequence). The CDR3 runs 15 residues. The CDR3: CASSTGLADQETQYF. The CDR3 coding sequence is TGTGCCAGCAGCACGGGACTAGCGGACCAAGAGACCCAGTACTTC.

The chain links TRBV6-5 to TRBJ2-2; the D is unclear. CDR3 length: 14 residues. Germline-derived CDR1 and CDR2 are MNHEY and SVGAGI. Trimming shortened V by 5 bases and J by 2 bases, and 9 bases separated the two germline ends. As DNA, the CDR3 is TGTGCCAGCAGTATACGTCCTAACACCGGGGAGCTGTTTTTT. Encoded protein: CASSIRPNTGELFF.

This clonotype appeared many times. The gene calls are TRBV11-2 and TRBJ2-5, with 7 bases aligning to TRBD2. The CDR3 contains 15 residues. Per the germline V gene, CDR1 is SGHAT and CDR2 is FQNNGV. V lost 3 bases, J lost 5 bases, and 9 bases stayed unmatched. The CDR3 protein is CASSFQRGRGETQYF. For the CDR3, the DNA is TGTGCCAGCAGCTTTCAGCGGGGCCGTGGGGAGACCCAGTACTTC.

This clonotype was seen only a few times. The rearrangement links TRBV5-6 to TRBJ1-1; D is uncertain. This CDR3 comprises 13 residues. Trimming left V 0 bases short and J 10 bases short, with 13 bases between. The germline gives CDR1 SGHDT, CDR2 YYEEEE. As DNA, the CDR3 is TGTGCCAGCAGCTTGGGCAACTTAGGAGGAGCTTTCTTT. Its translation is CASSLGNLGGAFF.

The rearrangement links TRBV11-2 to TRBJ2-6; the D gene is possibly TRBD1 (6 bases). Germline CDR1 is SGHAT and CDR2 is FQNNGV. V was pared by 1 base and J by 0 bases, with 16 bases between. The CDR3 runs 19 residues. CDR3 in DNA: TGTGCCAGCAGCTTAGCCAGGGGCCGCTTTAGCTCTGGGGCCAACGTCCTGACTTTC. It translates to CASSLARGRFSSGANVLTF.

The table lists this clonotype with a few counts. The genes are TRBV5-1 and TRBJ2-7; 7 positions match TRBD2. V trimming: 1 base; J trimming: 4 bases; junction bases outside the gene matches: 11. This CDR3 region has 16 residues. Germline V gene data show CDR1 as SGHRS and CDR2 as YFSETQ. CDR3 in amino acids: CASSLSSGLVGYEQYF. The DNA for the CDR3 is TGCGCCAGCAGCTTGAGCTCAGGACTAGTCGGGTACGAGCAGTACTTC.

This clonotype was seen a handful of times. The chain uses TRBV29-1 and TRBJ2-7; D perhaps matches TRBD2 (5 bases). V was clipped by 1 base and J by 4 bases, with 11 bases between them. CDR3 length equals 13 residues. The germline V gene has CDR1 SQVTM and CDR2 ANQGSEA. The CDR3 DNA sequence: TGCAGCGTTGAAGGCGGGTTCGCGTACGAGCAGTACTTC. Residues: CSVEGGFAYEQYF.

The V and J genes are TRBV6-1 and TRBJ1-5, with D hard to call. V lost 7 bases and J 6 bases, leaving 19 bases between the germline ends. Per the germline V gene, CDR1 is MNHNS and CDR2 is SASEGT. The length of the CDR3 is 15 residues. The CDR3 reads CASTPTPHGVQPQHF. The CDR3 DNA reads as TGTGCCAGCACTCCTACCCCTCACGGCGTTCAGCCCCAGCATTTT.

The chain carries TRBV20-1 and TRBJ2-5, with 8 bases lining up with TRBD2. CDR3 length: 12 residues. Germline lookup yields CDR1 DFQATT and CDR2 SNEGSKA (reference sequence). The CDR3 sequence is CGLVREEETQYF. As DNA, the CDR3 is TGCGGACTTGTGCGGGAGGAGGAGACCCAGTACTTC.

The V gene is TRBV20-1, the J gene TRBJ2-7; D not resolved. Germline loops: CDR1 DFQATT, CDR2 SNEGSKA (reference sequence). The CDR3 has 11 residues. Trimming removed 4 bases from V and 4 bases from J, with 8 bases in between. The CDR3 reads CSAKPSYEQYF. The CDR3, as DNA: TGCAGTGCTAAACCGTCTTACGAGCAGTACTTC.

This clonotype was recorded many times. CDR3 residues: CAISDGWDGSYEQYF. CDR3 nucleotides: TGTGCCATCAGTGATGGGTGGGACGGATCCTACGAGCAGTACTTC. V and J are TRBV10-3 and TRBJ2-7; D tentatively reads TRBD1 or TRBD2 (5 bases each). The CDR3 contains 15 residues. The V gene's germline CDR1 is ENHRY and CDR2 SYGVKD. Trimming left V 3 bases short and J 1 base short, with 13 bases between.

This clonotype was seen repeatedly, ten times or more. The V call is TRBV12-3 or TRBV12-4, the J call TRBJ1-4; 9 bases map to TRBD1. The V and J ends lost 4 bases and 8 bases, in that order; junction bases with no gene match: 8. This CDR3 has 15 residues. Written as DNA, the CDR3 is TGTGCCAGCAGTTCTACAGGGGGCGCTACGGAAAAACTGTTTTTT. Translated, it gives CASSSTGGATEKLFF.

This clonotype was detected only a few times. The CDR3 coding sequence is TGTGCCTGGAGTGTAGACAGTGCGGGGAATCAGCCCCAGCATTTT. Translation: CAWSVDSAGNQPQHF. The chain links TRBV30 to TRBJ1-5; possible D gene TRBD1, 5 bases. Trimming stripped 0 bases from V and 4 bases from J, with 13 bases between. CDR3 size: 15 residues. Germline V gives CDR1 GTSNPN, CDR2 SVGIG (reference sequence).

This clonotype was seen many times. This sequence joins TRBV5-1 and TRBJ1-1, with no clear D. The germline V gene has CDR1 SGHRS and CDR2 YFSETQ. V was cut by 0 bases and J by 6 bases, with 6 bases left in between. The CDR3 has 12 amino acids. The CDR3 is CASSLEGPEAFF. The DNA for the CDR3 is TGCGCCAGCAGCTTGGAAGGTCCTGAAGCTTTCTTT.

This chain connects TRBV7-3 to TRBJ1-4, with D unclear. Trimming left V 5 bases short and J 8 bases short, with 18 bases between. CDR1 is SGHTA and CDR2 is FQGTGA in the germline V gene. The CDR3 is 15 residues long. Written as DNA, the CDR3 is TGTGCCAGCAGCCCACTACGGACTTCGGGCGAAAAACTGTTTTTT. Translation: CASSPLRTSGEKLFF.

DNA of the CDR3: TGTGCCAGCTCACCCTTCGATAGAGCTAACTATGGCTACACCTTC. It codes for CASSPFDRANYGYTF. The genes are TRBV18 and TRBJ1-2, with no clear D. Germline CDR1 and CDR2: KGHSH and LQKENI. This CDR3 spans 15 amino acids. The germline V and J ends were trimmed by 3 bases and 0 bases, with 11 bases remaining between them.